This is a list of T cell receptor beta chains from one sample in a study of blood T cell repertoires in COVID-19. The assay was immunoSEQ multiplex PCR, and TCRdb's table has in-frame clones only and misses some. The table records about 87,000 clones, 75% to 90% of them present only once. Input material: peripheral blood. All receptors derive from a man older than 75 with acute or convalescent COVID-19. CDR3s include the opening cysteine and the closing phenylalanine or tryptophan. Each record gives: V gene, clone size, D gene, J gene, CDR3 DNA, CDR3 protein. The D gene is left open where the match is weak. The size of a clone is reported for some rows only, either as once, few or many, or as a class for expanded clones.

>TRBV21-1|.|.|TRBJ2-1
TGTGCCAGCAGCAAGGGGGAGGCTAGCGGGAACGGGGAGCAGTTCTTC
CASSKGEASGNGEQFF
>TRBV10-3|.|TRBD1|TRBJ1-1
TGTGCCATCAGCGAACAGGGGCTGAACACTGAAGCTTTCTTT
CAISEQGLNTEAFF
>TRBV3-1/TRBV3-2|.|TRBD2|TRBJ2-1
TGTGCCAGCAGCCCGAACTATGGCGGGGGCAATGAGCAGTTCTTC
CASSPNYGGGNEQFF
>TRBV27|.|TRBD1|TRBJ1-2
TGTGCCAGCAGTCCCAGGGGGCATGGCTACACCTTC
CASSPRGHGYTF
>TRBV29-1|.|TRBD1|TRBJ1-1
TGCAGCGCAATGACAGGGCGGAACACTGAAGCTTTCTTT
CSAMTGRNTEAFF
>TRBV11-2|.|.|TRBJ1-2
TGTGCCAGCAGCTCAACGGGGTCACGTCACTATGGCTACACCTTC
CASSSTGSRHYGYTF
>TRBV6-5|.|.|TRBJ1-4
TGTGCCAGCTCGTTTAACGGGGGGGGGAGTGAAAAACTGTTTTTT
CASSFNGGGSEKLFF
>TRBV19|.|TRBD1|TRBJ1-2
TGTGCCGACCACGGGGGAGAGGACAGGGATGACTATGGCTACACCTTC
CADHGGEDRDDYGYTF
>TRBV5-1|few|.|TRBJ1-2
TGCGCCAGCAGCTTGGAACAGGGCCCTTCACCCAACTATGGCTACACCTTC
CASSLEQGPSPNYGYTF
>TRBV3-1/TRBV3-2|.|.|TRBJ1-4
TGTGCCAGCAGCCGCTCTGGGACAAATAATGAAAAACTGTTTTTT
CASSRSGTNNEKLFF
>TRBV28|.|TRBD1|TRBJ1-2
TGTGCCATGAGCAGGGGGACTAACTATGGCTACACCTTC
CAMSRGTNYGYTF
>TRBV6-1|.|.|TRBJ1-6
TGTGCCAGCAGTGCCACGGGCGGGGGGGCGAGCTCCTATAATTCACCCCTCCACTTT
CASSATGGGASSYNSPLHF
>TRBV19|.|.|TRBJ1-4
TGTGCCAGTAGTTTCAGATCGGGGACTAATGAAAAACTGTTTTTT
CASSFRSGTNEKLFF
>TRBV11-1|.|TRBD1|TRBJ1-4
TGTGCCAGCAGCTACGGGACAGCTGAAAAACTGTTTTTT
CASSYGTAEKLFF
>TRBV6-1|.|.|TRBJ2-2
TGTGCCAGCAGTGAACCCTACGAGGTCCGCGCGAACACCGGGGAGCTGTTTTTT
CASSEPYEVRANTGELFF
>TRBV18|.|.|TRBJ1-2
TGTGCCAGCTCACCAGCACAGGAAGGTGGCTACACCTTC
CASSPAQEGGYTF
>TRBV5-4|.|.|TRBJ1-2
TGTGCCAGCAGCCTAGGACAGCTTGACTATGGCTACACCTTC
CASSLGQLDYGYTF
>TRBV7-2|.|.|TRBJ1-2
TGTGCCAGCAGCAAAGATTCAGCGGTACTAGGGGGCTACACCTTC
CASSKDSAVLGGYTF
>TRBV7-8|once|.|TRBJ2-1
TGTGCCAGCAGCCTCACAGGATACAATGAGCAGTTCTTC
CASSLTGYNEQFF
>TRBV3-1/TRBV3-2|.|TRBD2|TRBJ2-2
TGTGCCAGCAGCCGGCGGACTAGCGTCACCGGGGAGCTGTTTTTT
CASSRRTSVTGELFF
>TRBV12-3/TRBV12-4|.|TRBD1|TRBJ1-5
TGTGCCAGCAGTTTACAGGGGGATCAGCCCCAGCATTTT
CASSLQGDQPQHF
>TRBV20-1|.|TRBD2|TRBJ2-5
TGCAGTGCTAGTGGGCTAGCGGGGCGGGAGACCCAGTACTTC
CSASGLAGRETQYF
>TRBV5-6|.|.|TRBJ2-3
TGTGCCAGCACCGACGGGGTCTCAGATACGCAGTATTTT
CASTDGVSDTQYF
>TRBV6-5|once|TRBD1|TRBJ1-5
TGTGCCAGCAGGATGACGGGACAGAGCAATCAGCCCCAGCATTTT
CASRMTGQSNQPQHF
>TRBV28|.|.|TRBJ1-5
TGTGCCAGCAGACCGCAGGGACAGCCCCAGCATTTT
CASRPQGQPQHF
>TRBV5-1|.|.|TRBJ2-1
TGCGCCAGCAGCTTGGTTCAGTCCAATGAGCAGTTCTTC
CASSLVQSNEQFF
>TRBV9|few|.|TRBJ2-5
TGTGCCAGCAGCGTAGACCAGGGTAAAGAGACCCAGTACTTC
CASSVDQGKETQYF
>TRBV2|.|TRBD1|TRBJ2-1
TGTGCCAGCAGAACCGGGACAGGGTCCTACAATGAGCAGTTCTTC
CASRTGTGSYNEQFF
>TRBV11-2|.|.|TRBJ1-6
TGTGCCAGCAGCTTTGACCGAGGAAATTCACCCCTCCACTTT
CASSFDRGNSPLHF
>TRBV18|.|.|TRBJ2-7
TGTGCCAGCTCTCCGAGGCTCGGGGACGAGCAGTACTTC
CASSPRLGDEQYF
>TRBV2|.|TRBD1|TRBJ1-1
TGTGCCAGCAGTCTAAACCGGGACAGGGAAACTGAAGCTTTCTTT
CASSLNRDRETEAFF
>TRBV10-3|.|.|TRBJ1-5
TGTGCCATCAGTGAGGGGGGGGTGCGGGGCAATCAGCCCCAGCATTTT
CAISEGGVRGNQPQHF
>TRBV15|.|TRBD2|TRBJ2-1
TGTGCCACCAGCAGAGAGGCAGCGGGAGTGGGGAATGAGCAGTTCTTC
CATSREAAGVGNEQFF
>TRBV19|.|TRBD1|TRBJ1-1
TGTGCCAGTAGTATAGTAGGACAGGGGATCACTGAAGCTTTCTTT
CASSIVGQGITEAFF
>TRBV10-3|.|TRBD1|TRBJ1-2
TGTGCCATCTTAGTACTACAGGGGAACTATGGCTACACCTTC
CAILVLQGNYGYTF
>TRBV9|.|TRBD1|TRBJ2-3
TGTGCCAGCATGACAGGGGCCGGCACAGATACGCAGTATTTT
CASMTGAGTDTQYF
>TRBV7-8|.|TRBD1|TRBJ1-1
TGTGCCAGCAGCCCGGGGACAGGGTACACTGAAGCTTTCTTT
CASSPGTGYTEAFF
>TRBV2|.|.|TRBJ1-1
TGTGCCAGCAGTGAGGGGGGAATTGGTGAAGCTTTCTTT
CASSEGGIGEAFF
>TRBV5-5|few|TRBD2|TRBJ2-1
TGTGCCAGCAGCTCCAGGGGTCACGGGGGGGCTTCCGGCAATGAGCAGTTCTTC
CASSSRGHGGASGNEQFF
>TRBV4-1|.|TRBD2|TRBJ2-5
TGCGCCAGCAGCTTGGGACTAGCGGGAGGGCCGCCCGAGACCCAGTACTTC
CASSLGLAGGPPETQYF
>TRBV18|.|TRBD1|TRBJ1-2
TGTGCCAGCTCACCGGCGGACAGGGGGTCTCACTATGGCTACACCTTC
CASSPADRGSHYGYTF
>TRBV29-1|.|TRBD1|TRBJ2-5
TGCAGCGTGAAGGGGGCCGCGGAGACCCAGTACTTC
CSVKGAAETQYF
>TRBV7-9|once|TRBD1|TRBJ1-5
TGTGCCAGCAGCCCCCGCGACAGGGATCAGCCCCAGCATTTT
CASSPRDRDQPQHF
>TRBV6-5|.|.|TRBJ1-5
TGTGCCAGCAGTTACTCGGACAGCCCGAATCAGCCCCAGCATTTT
CASSYSDSPNQPQHF
>TRBV30|.|TRBD2|TRBJ2-5
TGTGCCTGGAGTTACGGCGGGAGGGGGAAGGAGACCCAGTACTTC
CAWSYGGRGKETQYF
>TRBV28|.|TRBD1|TRBJ1-5
TGTGCCAGCCGACAATCAGGGGGCAGCAATCAGCCCCAGCATTTT
CASRQSGGSNQPQHF
>TRBV10-3|.|.|TRBJ1-1
TGTGCCACTACCCATCACCCCAGGGGACCTGAAGCTTTCTTT
CATTHHPRGPEAFF
>TRBV27|once|TRBD1|TRBJ1-1
TGTGCCAGCAGTTTAATAACAGGGGGGAGAGCTTTCTTT
CASSLITGGRAFF